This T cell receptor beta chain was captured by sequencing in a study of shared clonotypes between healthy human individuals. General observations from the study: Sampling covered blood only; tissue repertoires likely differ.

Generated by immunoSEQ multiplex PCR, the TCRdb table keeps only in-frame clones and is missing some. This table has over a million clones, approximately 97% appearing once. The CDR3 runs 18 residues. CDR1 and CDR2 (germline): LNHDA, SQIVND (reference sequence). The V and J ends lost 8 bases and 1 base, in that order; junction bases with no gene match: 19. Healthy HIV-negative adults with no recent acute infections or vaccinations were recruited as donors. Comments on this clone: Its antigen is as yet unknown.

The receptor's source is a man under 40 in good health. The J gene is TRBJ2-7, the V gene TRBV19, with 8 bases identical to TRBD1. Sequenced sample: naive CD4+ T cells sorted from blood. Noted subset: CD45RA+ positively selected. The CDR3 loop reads CASGGTGGTAGMSYEQYF. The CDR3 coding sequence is TGTGCCAGTGGGGGGACAGGAGGCACGGCGGGGATGTCCTACGAGCAGTACTTC.